Below, 13 T cell receptor beta chains from the same sample are listed, as sequenced in a study of T cells after yellow fever vaccination. TCRdb recomputed calls from the 5' RACE reads with MiXCR, one row per CDR3 protein. There are 250,000 to 350,000 distinct CDR3 sequences in the sample; 4% to 5.5% occur only once, and 15% to 20% lies in the top ten. The source was PBMCs, collected 15 days after the yellow fever booster vaccination. These receptors all come from a man between 18 and 29 years old who received the YFV17D yellow fever vaccine.

There are many counts of this clonotype. This chain joins TRBV5-6 and TRBJ1-4; D is possibly TRBD1 (6 bases). Trimming took 4 bases from V and 2 from J, leaving 15 bases between them. The CDR3 covers 16 residues. Germline V gene data show CDR1 as SGHDT and CDR2 as YYEEEE. This CDR3 is CASSRDRLMTNEKLFF. CDR3 nucleotide sequence: TGTGCCAGCAGCCGAGACAGGTTGATGACTAATGAAAAACTGTTTTTT.

This clonotype was seen at least ten times. This chain uses TRBV5-1 with TRBJ2-1; TRBD1 is a possible D gene (6 bases). CDR3 length equals 12 residues. Trimming took 4 bases from V and 9 from J, leaving 11 bases between them. Germline CDR1 reads SGHRS; CDR2 reads YFSETQ. The CDR3 here is CASSPQGVEQFF. The CDR3 DNA sequence: TGCGCCAGCAGCCCACAGGGAGTTGAGCAGTTCTTC.

The genes are TRBV4-1 and TRBJ2-7, with unresolved D. CDR3 size: 13 residues. The V end lost 0 bases, the J end lost 3 bases, and 6 bases lay between the germline ends. Germline CDR1 reads MGHRA; CDR2 reads YSYEKL. The CDR3 protein is CASSQDGLYEQYF. CDR3 bases: TGCGCCAGCAGCCAAGACGGCCTCTACGAGCAGTACTTC.

This clonotype has a handful of counts. The V and J genes are TRBV4-2 and TRBJ2-3, with D perhaps TRBD1 or TRBD2 (5 bases each). Trimming cost V 6 bases and J 2 bases, with 12 bases left between them. Germline V gene lookup returns CDR1 LGHNA and CDR2 YNFKEQ. The CDR3 is 14 residues long. The CDR3 region is CASRSGPLTDTQYF. The CDR3 region has the DNA TGTGCCAGCAGGTCGGGACCACTCACAGATACGCAGTATTTT.

This clonotype was detected ten times or more. This chain uses TRBV5-1 with TRBJ2-7; perhaps TRBD1 as D (5 bases). Per germline, CDR1 SGHRS and CDR2 YFSETQ. The CDR3 has 15 residues. Trimming pared 3 bases from V and 2 bases from J, leaving 15 bases between. The CDR3, as DNA: TGCGCCAGCAGCTCCGGTCCGGCAGGGACCTACGAGCAGTACTTC. Protein product: CASSSGPAGTYEQYF. Variable domain in full (rest from reference TRBV5-1 and TRBJ2-7): KAGVTQTPRYLIKTRGQQVTLSCSPISGHRSVSWYQQTPGQGLQFLFEYFSETQRNKGNFPGRFSGRQFSNSRSEMNVSTLELGDSALYLCASSSGPAGTYEQYFGPGTRLTVT.

This clonotype occurred many times. This chain links TRBV15 with TRBJ1-5; no clear D gene. The CDR3 loop spans 13 amino acids. V shed 7 bases and J shed 4 bases, with 11 bases lying between them. Germline CDR1 reads LNHNV; CDR2 reads YYDKDF (reference sequence). The CDR3 region has the DNA TGTGCCACCACCACGGGGATTAATCAGCCCCAGCATTTT. Amino acid sequence: CATTTGINQPQHF. The full variable domain, completed using reference TRBV15 and TRBJ1-5, is DAMVIQNPRYQVTQFGKPVTLSCSQTLNHNVMYWYQQKSSQAPKLLFHYYDKDFNNEADTPDNFQSRRPNTSFCFLDIRSPGLGDTAMYLCATTTGINQPQHFGDGTRLSIL.

The gene calls are TRBV7-2 and TRBJ2-2, with TRBD1 identical over 9 bases. V lost 4 bases, J lost 9 bases, and 12 bases stayed unmatched. The CDR3 covers 16 residues. Germline V gives CDR1 SGHTA, CDR2 FQGNSA. CDR3 protein: CASSSDRGGRRRELFF. CDR3 sequence (DNA): TGTGCCAGCAGCTCAGACAGGGGGGGACGTAGGAGGGAGCTGTTTTTT.

This clonotype showed up many times. The rearrangement uses TRBV6-5 and TRBJ2-1; TRBD2 is a possible D gene (8 bases). V lost 9 bases and J 7 bases, leaving 19 bases between the germline ends. The germline V gene encodes CDR1 MNHEY and CDR2 SVGAGI. The CDR3 consists of 14 residues. The CDR3 DNA reads TGTGCCAGTGGGTCGGGAGGGGGCTCGAATGAGCAGTTCTTC. Translated, it gives CASGSGGGSNEQFF.

This clonotype was counted once. The CDR3 DNA is TGTGCCACCAGTGACACCGACAGGGCCGGTGGTGGGCAGTATTTT. Amino acids: CATSDTDRAGGGQYF. The V call is TRBV24-1, the J call TRBJ2-3; 7 bases are shared with TRBD1. The CDR3 is made up of 15 amino acids. Germline lookup yields CDR1 KGHDR and CDR2 SFDVKD. J gave up 11 bases and V 4 bases, and 14 bases lay outside the gene matches.

This clonotype has a handful of counts. V gene TRBV6-2 or TRBV6-3 combines with J gene TRBJ2-7, with D perhaps matching TRBD2 (6 bases). Per the germline V gene, CDR1 is MNHEY and CDR2 is SVGEGT. The CDR3 runs 16 residues. The ends were cut back, 7 bases at V and 7 bases at J, with 26 bases in the middle. The CDR3 reads CASTFGTPHLGVEQYF. DNA for the CDR3: TGTGCCAGCACCTTCGGGACTCCACACCTTGGAGTAGAGCAGTACTTC.

Ten or more counts support this clonotype. This sequence joins TRBV7-2 and TRBJ2-2, with D possibly being TRBD2 (7 bases). Germline CDR1 is SGHTA and CDR2 is FQGNSA. This CDR3 has 15 residues. V lost 5 bases and J lost 0, with 10 bases in between. This chain's CDR3 is CASSPGGSNTGELFF. In nucleotides, the CDR3 is TGTGCCAGCAGCCCGGGGGGCTCGAACACCGGGGAGCTGTTTTTT.

This clonotype was observed many times. This sequence joins TRBV24-1 and TRBJ2-1; the D is unclear. The length of the CDR3 is 13 residues. The germline CDR1 and CDR2 sequences are KGHDR and SFDVKD. The V end lost 8 bases, the J end lost 5 bases, and 12 bases lay between the germline ends. Here the CDR3 DNA reads TGTGCCACCACGAACTCATGGGACAATGAGCAGTTCTTC. Its protein product is CATTNSWDNEQFF.

This chain uses TRBV6-5 with TRBJ2-5; possible D gene TRBD1, 5 bases. Trimming took off 5 bases at V and 5 bases at J, with 15 bases between the two ends. The germline V gene encodes CDR1 MNHEY and CDR2 SVGAGI. There are 14 residues in the CDR3. The CDR3 spells CASSPTRVEETQYF. As DNA, the CDR3 is TGTGCCAGCAGTCCTACCAGGGTTGAGGAGACCCAGTACTTC.